This entry lists 19 T cell receptor beta chains sequenced from one sample in a study of CD8 T cells in ankylosing spondylitis. Via MiXCR, TCRdb re-called the 5' RACE reads, giving one row per CDR3 protein. The repertoire consists of around 230,000 distinct CDR3 sequences, with around 9.1% occurring once and the leading ten covering over 6.5%. Sequenced sample: blood, either unsorted or a sorted T cell fraction (not recorded which). Receptors were obtained from a male donor with ankylosing spondylitis or in good health (not recorded which).

This clonotype was seen repeatedly, ten times or more. The chain uses TRBV20-1 and TRBJ2-3, with 9 bases aligning to TRBD1. Germline trimming cut 0 bases from V and 3 bases from J; bases unmatched to any gene: 10. The CDR3 loop spans 17 amino acids. Germline-derived CDR1 and CDR2 are DFQATT and SNEGSKA (reference sequence). The chain's CDR3 is CSARDPFGQGWTDTQYF. CDR3 DNA sequence: TGCAGTGCTAGAGACCCCTTTGGACAGGGGTGGACAGATACGCAGTATTTT.

The rearrangement links TRBV6-1 to TRBJ2-5; D call uncertain. The CDR3 is made up of 14 amino acids. CDR1 and CDR2 from the germline V gene are MNHNS and SASEGT. V was shortened by 6 bases and J by 5 bases, with 16 bases between the two germline ends. CDR3 sequence reads: CASSINPLGETQYF. The CDR3, as DNA: TGTGCCAGCAGCATCAATCCGTTGGGGGAGACCCAGTACTTC.

This clonotype was observed at least ten times. The rearrangement uses TRBV6-5 and TRBJ2-2, with D unclear. Germline CDR1 reads MNHEY; CDR2 reads SVGAGI. The CDR3 length is 12 residues. The V end lost 10 bases, the J end lost 6 bases, and 12 bases lay between the germline ends. The CDR3 DNA reads as TGTGCCATCCGGAGCTGGGCCGGGGAGCTGTTTTTT. This encodes CAIRSWAGELFF.

The chain couples TRBV18 to TRBJ2-1; 9 bases are shared with TRBD1. The germline gives CDR1 KGHSH, CDR2 LQKENI. The CDR3 has 12 residues. J lost 12 bases, V lost 3 bases, and 3 bases had no gene match. The CDR3 sequence is CASSPQDRGQFF. CDR3 nucleotide sequence: TGTGCCAGCTCACCCCAGGACAGGGGGCAGTTCTTC.

This clonotype has at least ten counts. V gene TRBV12-3 or TRBV12-4 combines with J gene TRBJ1-1; no definite D call. This CDR3 region has 11 residues. Between the trimmed V and J ends, which lost 10 bases and 6 bases, there was a span of 12 bases. In DNA form, the CDR3 reads TGTGCCACCTACTTGACGTCTGAAGCTTTCTTT. Translated, it gives CATYLTSEAFF.

The rearrangement links TRBV29-1 to TRBJ1-2; 8 bases match TRBD1. The CDR3 runs 13 residues. Germline V CDR1 and CDR2: SQVTM, ANQGSEA. The J segment lost 5 bases and the V segment lost 5 bases, leaving 7 bases of the junction unmatched. The CDR3 reads CSVYPTGEYGYTF. In DNA, the CDR3 is TGCAGCGTTTACCCGACAGGGGAATATGGCTACACCTTC.

This clonotype was picked up many times. The chain combines TRBV20-1 with TRBJ2-5; 10 nucleotides align to TRBD1. Per the germline V gene, CDR1 is DFQATT and CDR2 is SNEGSKA (reference sequence). The CDR3 spans 14 residues. After removal of 3 bases from V and 5 bases from J, the junction contained 6 bases not matched to a gene. CDR3 DNA sequence: TGCAGTGCTAGTCGTCGGACAGGGGGGGAGACCCAGTACTTC. It codes for CSASRRTGGETQYF.

Ten or more counts support this clonotype. The chain has TRBV12-3 or TRBV12-4 and TRBJ2-5, with a possible D match to TRBD2 (5 bases). There are 15 residues in the CDR3. The V gene lost 7 bases and the J gene lost 3 bases, with 18 bases spanning the gap. CDR3 in DNA: TGTGCCAGCACCAAAAACGGAGGCGGAAAAGAGACCCAGTACTTC. This codes for CASTKNGGGKETQYF.

This clonotype was detected ten times or more. The chain recombines TRBV7-6 with TRBJ2-1; 7 bases fit TRBD2. CDR3 length: 15 residues. The germline CDR1 and CDR2 sequences are SGHVS and FNYEAQ. After removal of 2 bases from V and 1 base from J, the junction contained 2 bases not matched to a gene. The CDR3 nucleotides are TGTGCCAGCAGCTTACAGGGAGGGTCCTACAATGAGCAGTTCTTC. This codes for CASSLQGGSYNEQFF.

This clonotype showed up just a few times. The chain employs TRBV7-2 and TRBJ2-3; 10 bases are a match to TRBD2. The V gene end was trimmed by 3 bases and the J gene end by 5 bases; junction bases not matched to a gene: 5. The CDR3 is 15 residues long. Germline CDR1 reads SGHTA; CDR2 reads FQGNSA. The CDR3 is CASSLTGTSEDTQYF. CDR3 DNA sequence: TGTGCCAGCAGCTTGACCGGGACTAGCGAAGATACGCAGTATTTT.

This clonotype was recorded many times. The V and J genes are TRBV10-3 and TRBJ2-5; TRBD1 agrees at 9 bases. The length of the CDR3 is 14 residues. Germline V gene data show CDR1 as ENHRY and CDR2 as SYGVKD. J gave up 5 bases and V 3 bases, and 4 bases lay outside the gene matches. CDR3 DNA: TGTGCCATCAGTGACACAGGGGGCCTGGAGACCCAGTACTTC. Translated, it gives CAISDTGGLETQYF.

V usage is TRBV2 and J usage is TRBJ2-5, with unresolved D. The CDR3 has 13 amino acids. Trimming stripped 1 base from V and 7 bases from J, with 10 bases between. Germline values: CDR1 SNHLY, CDR2 FYNNEI. As DNA, the CDR3 is TGTGCCAGCAGTGAAGGTGGGCTCGGGACCCAGTACTTC. This translates into CASSEGGLGTQYF.

This clonotype has ten or more counts. The rearrangement uses TRBV11-2 and TRBJ2-1; 8 bases fit TRBD2. Germline V gives CDR1 SGHAT, CDR2 FQNNGV. The trim removed 1 base at V and 8 bases at J, leaving 7 bases unmatched. CDR3 size: 15 residues. Here the CDR3 reads CASSLVASGYDEQFF. The CDR3 region has the DNA TGTGCCAGCAGCTTAGTTGCTAGCGGGTATGATGAGCAGTTCTTC.

The chain links TRBV30 to TRBJ2-3; no clear D gene. Germline assignment: CDR1 GTSNPN and CDR2 SVGIG (reference sequence). There are 14 residues in the CDR3. The germline V and J ends were trimmed by 1 base and 1 base, with 9 bases remaining between them. CDR3 sequence: CAWSAGQGTDTQYF. The CDR3, as DNA: TGTGCCTGGAGTGCGGGTCAGGGCACAGATACGCAGTATTTT.

At least ten counts were recorded for this clonotype. The rearrangement links TRBV29-1 to TRBJ1-1; 7 bases match TRBD1. J lost 4 bases, V lost 5 bases, and 7 bases had no gene match. The CDR3 spans 13 residues. Germline V gene data show CDR1 as SQVTM and CDR2 as ANQGSEA. The CDR3 spells CSVFTQGVTEAFF. CDR3 DNA: TGCAGCGTTTTCACTCAGGGGGTCACTGAAGCTTTCTTT. The complete variable domain, with remaining parts taken from reference TRBV29-1 and TRBJ1-1, reads SAVISQKPSRDICQRGTSLTIQCQVDSQVTMMFWYRQQPGQSLTLIATANQGSEATYESGFVIDKFPISRPNLTFSTLTVSNMSPEDSSIYLCSVFTQGVTEAFFGQGTRLTVV.

The sample holds many counts of this clonotype. The chain employs TRBV27 and TRBJ2-5; D is possibly TRBD2 (5 bases). V was clipped by 8 bases and J by 3 bases, with 16 bases between them. CDR1 is MNHEY and CDR2 is SMNVEV in the germline V gene (reference sequence). This CDR3 region has 14 residues. This CDR3 is CASVIGSVKETQYF. The CDR3 DNA is TGTGCCAGCGTTATTGGGAGTGTCAAAGAGACCCAGTACTTC.

This clonotype was seen ten or more times. This chain uses TRBV20-1 with TRBJ2-4, with D uncertain. Germline V lookup: CDR1 DFQATT, CDR2 SNEGSKA (reference sequence). There are 11 residues in the CDR3. V was cut by 6 bases and J by 6 bases, with 9 bases left in between. The CDR3 nucleotides read TGCAGTGCCGAGGCTGGAAACATTCAGTACTTC. The encoded protein is CSAEAGNIQYF.

This clonotype was counted many times. The chain carries TRBV20-1 and TRBJ1-1; D may be TRBD1 (5 bases). Trimming pared 4 bases from V and 4 bases from J, leaving 16 bases between. CDR1 DFQATT and CDR2 SNEGSKA come from the germline V gene (reference sequence). The length of the CDR3 is 14 residues. The CDR3 DNA follows: TGCAGTGCTACGGCAGGGAATCTGGGCACTGAAGCTTTCTTT. Translation: CSATAGNLGTEAFF.

This clonotype was seen ten or more times. The genes are TRBV6-1 and TRBJ2-1; D may correspond to TRBD1 or TRBD2 (6 bases each). The CDR3 covers 12 residues. V was shortened by 8 bases and J by 12 bases, with 17 bases between the two germline ends. Germline loops: CDR1 MNHNS, CDR2 SASEGT. CDR3 loop: CASLRVQGGQFF. For the CDR3, the DNA is TGTGCCAGCTTGCGCGTACAGGGAGGGCAGTTCTTC.